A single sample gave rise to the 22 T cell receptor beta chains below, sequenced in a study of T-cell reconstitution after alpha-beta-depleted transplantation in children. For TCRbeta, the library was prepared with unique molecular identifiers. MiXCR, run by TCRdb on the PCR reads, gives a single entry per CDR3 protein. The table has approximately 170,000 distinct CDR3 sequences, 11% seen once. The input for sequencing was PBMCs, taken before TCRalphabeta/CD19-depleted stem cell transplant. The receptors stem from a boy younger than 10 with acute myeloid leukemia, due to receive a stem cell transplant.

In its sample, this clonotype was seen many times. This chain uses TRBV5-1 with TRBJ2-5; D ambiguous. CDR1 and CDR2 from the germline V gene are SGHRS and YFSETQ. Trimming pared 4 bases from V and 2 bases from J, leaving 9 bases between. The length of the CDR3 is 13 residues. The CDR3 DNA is TGCGCCAGCAGCATCCTTCATCAAGAGACCCAGTACTTC. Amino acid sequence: CASSILHQETQYF. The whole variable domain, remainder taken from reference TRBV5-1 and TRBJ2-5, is KAGVTQTPRYLIKTRGQQVTLSCSPISGHRSVSWYQQTPGQGLQFLFEYFSETQRNKGNFPGRFSGRQFSNSRSEMNVSTLELGDSALYLCASSILHQETQYFGPGTRLLVL.

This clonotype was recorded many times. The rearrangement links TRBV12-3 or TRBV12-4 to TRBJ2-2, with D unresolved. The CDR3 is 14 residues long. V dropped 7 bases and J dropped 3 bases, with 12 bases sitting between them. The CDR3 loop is CASTERWDTGELFF. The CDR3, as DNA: TGTGCCAGCACTGAAAGATGGGACACCGGGGAGCTGTTTTTT.

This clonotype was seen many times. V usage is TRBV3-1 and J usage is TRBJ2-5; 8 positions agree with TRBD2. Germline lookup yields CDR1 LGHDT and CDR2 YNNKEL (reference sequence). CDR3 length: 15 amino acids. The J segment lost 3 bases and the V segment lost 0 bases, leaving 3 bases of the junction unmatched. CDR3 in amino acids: CASSQDIAGKETQYF. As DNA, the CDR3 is TGTGCCAGCAGCCAAGATATAGCGGGGAAAGAGACCCAGTACTTC.

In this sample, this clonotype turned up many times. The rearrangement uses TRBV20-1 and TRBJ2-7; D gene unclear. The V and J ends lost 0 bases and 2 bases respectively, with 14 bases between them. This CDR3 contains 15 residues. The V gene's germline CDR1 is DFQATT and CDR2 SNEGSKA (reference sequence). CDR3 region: CSARELTELTYEQYF. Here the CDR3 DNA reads TGCAGTGCTAGAGAACTCACAGAACTAACCTACGAGCAGTACTTC.

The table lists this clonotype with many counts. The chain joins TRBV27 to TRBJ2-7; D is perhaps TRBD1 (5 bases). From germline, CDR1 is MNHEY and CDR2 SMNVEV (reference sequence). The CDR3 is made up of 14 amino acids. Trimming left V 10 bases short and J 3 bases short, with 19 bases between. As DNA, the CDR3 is TGTGCCACTCGAGTGGGAAGGGGCATCTACGAGCAGTACTTC. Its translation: CATRVGRGIYEQYF.

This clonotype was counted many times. CDR3 nucleotide sequence: TGCAGTGCTAGGCGCCCCGCGGGCAGGGGGGAGAACACTGAAGCTTTCTTT. Its protein product is CSARRPAGRGENTEAFF. J is TRBJ1-1 and V is TRBV20-1; 7 bases agree with TRBD1. The trim removed 3 bases at V and 1 base at J, leaving 14 bases unmatched. This CDR3 comprises 17 residues. Germline V gene lookup returns CDR1 DFQATT and CDR2 SNEGSKA (reference sequence).

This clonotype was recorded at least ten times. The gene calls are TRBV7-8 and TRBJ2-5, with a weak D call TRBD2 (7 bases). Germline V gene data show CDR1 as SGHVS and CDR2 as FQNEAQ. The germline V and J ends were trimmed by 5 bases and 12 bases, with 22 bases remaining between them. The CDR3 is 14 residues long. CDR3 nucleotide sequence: TGTGCCAGCAGCGGGTGGGGGGGGCGAGATCAAAAGTACTTC. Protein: CASSGWGGRDQKYF.

The CDR3 DNA follows: TGTGCCAGCAGTTACTCGGCCACTCGGGGGGCCTACGAGCAGTACGTC. As protein: CASSYSATRGAYEQYV. The chain has TRBV6-2 or TRBV6-3 and TRBJ2-7; the match to TRBD2 covers 7 bases. With 0 bases clipped from V and 2 bases from J, the junction kept 7 bases outside the gene matches. This CDR3 has 16 amino acids. CDR1 is MNHEY, CDR2 SVGEGT, per germline.

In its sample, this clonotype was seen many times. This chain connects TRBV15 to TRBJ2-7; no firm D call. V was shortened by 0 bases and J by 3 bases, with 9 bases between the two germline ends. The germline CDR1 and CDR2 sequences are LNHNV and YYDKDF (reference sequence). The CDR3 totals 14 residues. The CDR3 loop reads CATSRDPLGYEQYF. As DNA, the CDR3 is TGTGCCACCAGCAGAGATCCGTTAGGCTACGAGCAGTACTTC. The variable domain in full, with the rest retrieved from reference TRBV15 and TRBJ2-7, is DAMVIQNPRYQVTQFGKPVTLSCSQTLNHNVMYWYQQKSSQAPKLLFHYYDKDFNNEADTPDNFQSRRPNTSFCFLDIRSPGLGDTAMYLCATSRDPLGYEQYFGPGTRLTVT.

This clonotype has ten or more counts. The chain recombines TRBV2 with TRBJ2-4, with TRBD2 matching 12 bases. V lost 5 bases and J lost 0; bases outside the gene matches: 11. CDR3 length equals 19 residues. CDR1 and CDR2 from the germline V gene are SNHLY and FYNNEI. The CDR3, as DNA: TGTGCCAGCAGTCAGCCGGGACTAGCGGGTCTGAGAGCCAAAAACATTCAGTACTTC. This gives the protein CASSQPGLAGLRAKNIQYF.

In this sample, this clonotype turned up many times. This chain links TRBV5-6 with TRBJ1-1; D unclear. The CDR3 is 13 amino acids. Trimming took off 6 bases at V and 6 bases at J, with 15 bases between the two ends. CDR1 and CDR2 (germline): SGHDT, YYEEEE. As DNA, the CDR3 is TGTGCCAGCAACCATGCGGGGTGGGCTGAAGCTTTCTTT. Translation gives CASNHAGWAEAFF.

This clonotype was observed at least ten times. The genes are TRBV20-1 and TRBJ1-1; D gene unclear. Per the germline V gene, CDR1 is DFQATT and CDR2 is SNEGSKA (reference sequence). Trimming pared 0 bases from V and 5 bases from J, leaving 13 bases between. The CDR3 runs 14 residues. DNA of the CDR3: TGCAGTGCTAGAGATCTCACCTCTCCAACTGAAGCTTTCTTT. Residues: CSARDLTSPTEAFF.

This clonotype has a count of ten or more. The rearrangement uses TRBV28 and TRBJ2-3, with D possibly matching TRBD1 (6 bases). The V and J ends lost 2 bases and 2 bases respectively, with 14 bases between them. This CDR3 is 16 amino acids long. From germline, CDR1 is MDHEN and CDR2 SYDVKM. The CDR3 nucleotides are TGTGCCAGCAGTTTACTCACAGGGAGACACACAGATACGCAGTATTTT. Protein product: CASSLLTGRHTDTQYF.

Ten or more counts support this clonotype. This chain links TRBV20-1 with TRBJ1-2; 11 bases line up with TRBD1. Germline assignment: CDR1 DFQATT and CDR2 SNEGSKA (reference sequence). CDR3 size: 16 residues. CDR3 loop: CSKFFLDRGQGVGYTF. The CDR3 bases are TGCAGCAAATTTTTCTTGGACAGGGGGCAAGGAGTCGGCTACACCTTC.

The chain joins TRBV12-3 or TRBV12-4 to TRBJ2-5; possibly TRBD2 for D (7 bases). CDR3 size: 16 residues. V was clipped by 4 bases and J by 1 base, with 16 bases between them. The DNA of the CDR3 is TGTGCCAGCAGTTACCTTCCGGGGGGCCCCCAAGAGACCCAGTACTTC. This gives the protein CASSYLPGGPQETQYF.

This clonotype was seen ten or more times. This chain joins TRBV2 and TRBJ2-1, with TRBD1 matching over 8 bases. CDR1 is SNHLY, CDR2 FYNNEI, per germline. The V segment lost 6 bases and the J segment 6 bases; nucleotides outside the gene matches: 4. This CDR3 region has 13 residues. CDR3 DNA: TGTGCCAGCAGACAGGGGGTCTCCAATGAGCAGTTCTTC. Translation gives CASRQGVSNEQFF.

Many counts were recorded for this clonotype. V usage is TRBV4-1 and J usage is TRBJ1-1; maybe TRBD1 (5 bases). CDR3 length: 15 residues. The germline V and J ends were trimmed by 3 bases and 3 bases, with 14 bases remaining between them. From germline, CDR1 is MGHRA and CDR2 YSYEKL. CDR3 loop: CASSQQGSRDTEAFF. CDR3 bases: TGCGCCAGCAGCCAGCAGGGAAGTCGGGACACTGAAGCTTTCTTT.

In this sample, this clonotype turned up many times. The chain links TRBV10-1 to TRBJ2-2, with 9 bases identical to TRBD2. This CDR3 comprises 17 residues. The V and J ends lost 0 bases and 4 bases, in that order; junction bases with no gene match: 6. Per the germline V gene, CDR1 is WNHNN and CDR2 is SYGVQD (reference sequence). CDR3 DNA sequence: TGCGCCAGCAGTGAGTCTCCTAGCGGGGTTGGCACCGGGGAGCTGTTTTTT. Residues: CASSESPSGVGTGELFF.

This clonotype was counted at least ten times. The CDR3 DNA follows: TGCGCCAGCAGCCAAGACGAATATTCACCCCTCCACTTT. Its protein product is CASSQDEYSPLHF. The gene calls are TRBV4-1 and TRBJ1-6; no firm D call. Germline V gene sequence: CDR1 MGHRA, CDR2 YSYEKL. Trimming left V 0 bases short and J 8 bases short, with 5 bases between. The CDR3 contains 13 residues.

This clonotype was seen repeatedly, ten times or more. CDR3 DNA: TGTGCCAGCAGTCCTAGCGGGGGGTACGAGCAGTACGTC. It codes for CASSPSGGYEQYV. The rearrangement links TRBV2 to TRBJ2-7; 11 nucleotides agree with TRBD2. The CDR3 spans 13 residues. The junction had 1 base not matched to a gene; V was cut back by 5 bases and J by 4 bases. Germline V gene lookup returns CDR1 SNHLY and CDR2 FYNNEI.

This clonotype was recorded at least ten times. The CDR3 spells CASSDGSYSGYEQYF. The CDR3, as DNA: TGTGCCAGCAGCGATGGGTCCTATAGCGGCTACGAGCAGTACTTC. The chain is built from TRBV7-2 and TRBJ2-7; the D gene is possibly TRBD2 (6 bases). The CDR3 contains 15 residues. Trimming removed 5 bases from V and 3 bases from J, with 17 bases in between. CDR1 and CDR2 from the germline V gene are SGHTA and FQGNSA.

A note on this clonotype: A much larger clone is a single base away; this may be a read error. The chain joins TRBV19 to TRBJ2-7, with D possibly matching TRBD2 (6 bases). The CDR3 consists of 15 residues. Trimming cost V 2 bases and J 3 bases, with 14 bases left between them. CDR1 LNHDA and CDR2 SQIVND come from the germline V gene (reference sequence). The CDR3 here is CASSIFSGAGYEQYF. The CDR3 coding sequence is TGTGCCAGTAGTATATTCTCGGGAGCTGGCTACGAGCAGTACTTC.